Presented here are 10 T cell receptor beta chains from one specimen sequenced in a study of T cell repertoires in ileal Crohn's disease. Profiling relied on immunoSEQ multiplex PCR, and the TCRdb table lists in-frame clones only, not all of them. Of over 11,000 clones in the sample, 82% were seen once. Source material: ileal tissue. The source of these receptors is an adult with Crohn's disease.

This chain uses TRBV29-1 with TRBJ2-7; 7 nucleotides match TRBD2. V was pared by 2 bases and J by 0 bases, with 13 bases of the junction left unmatched. There are 17 residues in the CDR3. Germline lookup yields CDR1 SQVTM and CDR2 ANQGSEA. The DNA of the CDR3 is TGCAGCGTTGAACTATCTCGCGGGAGTAGGGGCTCCTACGAGCAGTACTTC. Translation: CSVELSRGSRGSYEQYF.

The chain has TRBV6-5 and TRBJ1-5, with a tentative D call TRBD1 (6 bases). Trimming shortened V by 4 bases and J by 7 bases, and 17 bases separated the two germline ends. Germline V gene data show CDR1 as MNHEY and CDR2 as SVGAGI. The length of the CDR3 is 15 residues. CDR3 loop: CASSSRDLRGQPQHF. The CDR3 region has the DNA TGTGCCAGCAGTTCCCGGGATTTGAGGGGGCAGCCCCAGCATTTT.

The V and J genes are TRBV29-1 and TRBJ2-2, with D possibly being TRBD1 (5 bases). V lost 5 bases, J lost 1 base, and 8 bases lay in between. The CDR3 has 13 amino acids. In germline, CDR1 is SQVTM, CDR2 ANQGSEA. The CDR3 spells CSVTTGNTGELFF. CDR3 coding DNA: TGCAGCGTTACAACAGGGAACACCGGGGAGCTGTTTTTT.

The rearrangement uses TRBV29-1 and TRBJ2-7; 12 bases agree with TRBD1. The V and J ends lost 7 bases and 3 bases, in that order; junction bases with no gene match: 7. CDR3 length equals 14 residues. Germline V gene sequence: CDR1 SQVTM, CDR2 ANQGSEA. DNA of the CDR3: TGCAGCGCCGGGACAGGGGGCGAGAGCTACGAGCAGTACTTC. Amino acid sequence: CSAGTGGESYEQYF.

The chain is built from TRBV6-1 and TRBJ2-1, with 8 bases lining up with TRBD2. V was pared by 8 bases and J by 0 bases, with 3 bases of the junction left unmatched. CDR1 is MNHNS and CDR2 is SASEGT in the germline V gene. The CDR3 covers 14 residues. The CDR3 here is CASVLAGSYNEQFF. In DNA, the CDR3 is TGTGCCAGCGTGCTAGCGGGCTCCTACAATGAGCAGTTCTTC.

J is TRBJ2-5 and V is TRBV5-8, with D maybe TRBD1 (6 bases). This CDR3 has 13 amino acids. CDR1 is SGHTS, CDR2 YDEGEE, per germline. Trimming pared 9 bases from V and 7 bases from J, leaving 19 bases between. Here the CDR3 DNA reads TGTGCCAACCCCATGACAGGTTTAGGGACCCAGTACTTC. It is translated as CANPMTGLGTQYF.

J is TRBJ2-2 and V is TRBV11-1; 9 bases fit TRBD1. Trimming at V came to 5 bases and at J to 2 bases, leaving 6 bases not matched to a gene. Per germline, CDR1 SGHAT and CDR2 FQDESV (reference sequence). The CDR3 runs to 16 residues. CDR3 region: CASSLGQGLNTGELFF. For the CDR3, the DNA is TGTGCCAGCAGCCTGGGACAGGGACTCAACACCGGGGAGCTGTTTTTT. The full variable domain, completed using reference TRBV11-1 and TRBJ2-2, is EAEVAQSPRYKITEKSQAVAFWCDPISGHATLYWYRQILGQGPELLVQFQDESVVDDSQLPKDRFSAERLKGVDSTLKIQPAELGDSAMYLCASSLGQGLNTGELFFGEGSRLTVL.

The rearrangement uses TRBV13 and TRBJ2-2; no firm D call. This CDR3 has 14 residues. Trimming pared 3 bases from V and 1 base from J, leaving 6 bases between. Germline CDR1 PRHDT, CDR2 FYEKMQ (reference sequence). CDR3 in DNA: TGTGCCAGCAGCTTTTCGGGGAACACCGGGGAGCTGTTTTTT. This translates into CASSFSGNTGELFF.

The chain joins TRBV19 to TRBJ1-2; D possibly corresponds to TRBD1 (6 bases). The V gene's germline CDR1 is LNHDA and CDR2 SQIVND (reference sequence). The CDR3 sequence is 14 residues long. Trimming shortened V by 5 bases and J by 3 bases, and 13 bases separated the two germline ends. The CDR3 loop is CASSVTGGDYGYTF. The DNA for the CDR3 is TGTGCCAGTAGTGTGACAGGCGGAGACTATGGCTACACCTTC.

This clone was counted only a few times. This chain joins TRBV11-2 and TRBJ2-7; D unresolved. The CDR3 covers 13 residues. Germline CDR1 SGHAT, CDR2 FQNNGV. With 1 base removed from V and 6 bases from J, the gap between germline ends came to 10 bases. CDR3 sequence: CASSLGPSGEQYF. DNA for the CDR3: TGTGCCAGCAGCTTAGGCCCCAGTGGCGAGCAGTACTTC.